This T cell receptor beta chain was recovered during a study of CD8 T cells in Susac syndrome. Germline V lookup: CDR1 SGHRS, CDR2 YFSETQ. V was clipped by 8 bases and J by 2 bases, with 20 bases between them. The CDR3 covers 15 residues. RNA was extracted with the RNeasy kit, and a quantity of about 0.5 to 1 ug was reverse transcribed using random hexamers. TCRdb independently ran MiXCR on the immunoSEQ multiplex PCR reads; one entry per CDR3 protein. This sample yields 210,000 or so distinct CDR3 sequences, of which over 90% are seen a single time; approximately 0.15% belongs to the top ten. This receptor was taken from a human donor with Susac syndrome. The source material was CD4+ T cells from PBMCs. The rearrangement uses TRBV5-1 and TRBJ2-7; D is possibly TRBD2 (6 bases). The DNA for the CDR3 is TGCGCCAGTAAGCTTGTGCTTGGGGGGACCTACGAGCAGTACTTC. Its protein is CASKLVLGGTYEQYF.